These 25 T cell receptor beta chains came from one sample sequenced in a study of blood T cells in healthy people across ages. A J-beta primer mix and a sample-barcoded 5' primer were used in a second PCR of about 7 to 12 cycles. TCRdb reprocessed the 5' RACE reads via MiXCR and lists one record per CDR3 protein. The table records 1,300,000 or so distinct CDR3 sequences, roughly 64% of them present only once. Sequencing used blood. These receptor sequences come from a man younger than 30 in good health.

The gene calls are TRBV11-2 and TRBJ2-7; D not certain. Trimming took off 4 bases at V and 0 bases at J, with 16 bases between the two ends. CDR1 and CDR2 from the germline V gene are SGHAT and FQNNGV. The CDR3 consists of 16 residues. The CDR3 region has the DNA TGTGCCAGCAGCTCACCTACGATGTCGAGCTCCTACGAGCAGTACTTC. Residues: CASSSPTMSSSYEQYF.

As regards this clonotype: At one end the junction does not follow the germline gene, possibly because of a read error. The genes are TRBV7-8 and TRBJ2-5; tentatively, D is TRBD1 (5 bases). The J call may be in error: the DNA end matches TRBJ2-7 better. Germline CDR1 SGHVS, CDR2 FQNEAQ. CDR3 length equals 15 residues. CDR3 sequence reads: CTSSLNVRATYEQYF. CDR3 nucleotides: TGTACCAGCAGCTTAAATGTCAGGGCTACCTACGAGCAGTACTTC.

For this clonotype: Given a much more abundant clone one base away, this may be a read error. The V and J genes are TRBV7-9 and TRBJ2-1; no firm D call. Germline assignment: CDR1 SEHNR and CDR2 FQNEAQ (reference sequence). V lost 4 bases to trimming and J lost 10 bases, with 20 bases between them. The CDR3 totals 15 residues. The CDR3 is CASSSSTWSSYEQFF. The CDR3 DNA sequence: TGTGCCAGCAGCTCCAGTACCTGGAGCTCCTACGAGCAGTTCTTC.

V usage is TRBV24-1 and J usage is TRBJ1-5; 12 nucleotides agree with TRBD1. Trimming took 2 bases from V and 7 from J; bases not matched to a gene: 5. The CDR3 covers 16 residues. Germline CDR1 KGHDR, CDR2 SFDVKD. CDR3 nucleotides: TGTGCCACCAGTGATTCCGGGACAGGGGGCGTCCAGCCCCAGCATTTT. Translated, it gives CATSDSGTGGVQPQHF.

In this sample, this clonotype turned up a few times. This chain connects TRBV29-1 to TRBJ2-7; D ambiguous. The V gene lost 4 bases and the J gene lost 5 bases, with 12 bases spanning the gap. The V gene's germline CDR1 is SQVTM and CDR2 ANQGSEA. The CDR3 runs to 12 residues. The CDR3 is CSVVLGIDEQYF. The DNA of the CDR3 is TGCAGCGTTGTACTGGGGATCGACGAGCAGTACTTC.

The J gene is TRBJ2-5, the V gene TRBV20-1; TRBD2 aligns across 8 bases. Matching the DNA end better, TRBJ2-7 makes the J call doubtful. Germline CDR1 reads DFQATT; CDR2 reads SNEGSKA (reference sequence). This CDR3 region has 14 residues. As DNA, the CDR3 is TGCAGTGCGCGTACGCGGGAGGCCTTGGACGAGCAGTACTTC. This gives the protein CSARTREALDEQYF.

CDR3 residues: CASRLSRGMNTEAFF. In DNA, the CDR3 is TGCGCCAGCAGGCTTTCGCGCGGCATGAACACTGAAGCTTTCTTT. This chain links TRBV10-2 with TRBJ1-1; D is ambiguous. The CDR3 extends over 15 amino acids. Germline CDR1 is WSHSY and CDR2 is SAAADI. Trimming pared 6 bases from V and 0 bases from J, leaving 14 bases between.

This clonotype was observed a handful of times. The chain joins TRBV20-1 to TRBJ2-1, with TRBD2 identical over 12 bases. Germline CDR1 and CDR2: DFQATT and SNEGSKA (reference sequence). This CDR3 has 15 residues. Trimming at V came to 5 bases and at J to 5 bases, leaving 7 bases not matched to a gene. CDR3 sequence reads: CSAPLAGGPHNEQFF. The DNA for the CDR3 is TGCAGTGCTCCCCTAGCGGGAGGGCCCCACAATGAGCAGTTCTTC.

As regards this clonotype: A junction boundary mismatches the germline segment, possibly from a read error. The rearrangement links TRBV4-3 to TRBJ2-7; TRBD2 matches at 9 bases. The germline CDR1 and CDR2 sequences are LGHNA and YSLEER. This CDR3 spans 13 amino acids. Written as DNA, the CDR3 is TGCGCCCGCAGCCAAGCGGGGGGTAGCGAGCAGTACTTC. Translating it yields CARSQAGGSEQYF.

DNA for the CDR3: TGTGCCAGCAGTCTCCTCACCGCCGGGACACTACTCACAGATACGCAGTATTTT. Protein product: CASSLLTAGTLLTDTQYF. The chain carries TRBV28 and TRBJ2-3, with D perhaps TRBD1 (6 bases). Germline V gene lookup returns CDR1 MDHEN and CDR2 SYDVKM. The V end was cut by 5 bases, the J end by 2 bases, with 23 bases between. The CDR3 is 18 residues long.

This clonotype was seen more than once but under ten times. This chain uses TRBV4-1 with TRBJ2-5; D call uncertain. The CDR3 runs 13 residues. CDR1 is MGHRA and CDR2 is YSYEKL in the germline V gene. The germline V and J ends were trimmed by 1 base and 8 bases, with 11 bases remaining between them. The CDR3 bases are TGCGCCAGCAGCCAAGCGGCGGATTCTACCCAGTACTTC. As protein: CASSQAADSTQYF.

This clonotype was detected once. The V gene is TRBV19, the J gene TRBJ2-6, with D unclear. Germline CDR1 reads LNHDA; CDR2 reads SQIVND (reference sequence). The CDR3 totals 13 residues. The ends were cut back, 4 bases at V and 2 bases at J, with 3 bases in the middle. The CDR3 coding sequence is TGTGCCAGTAGTAACCCTGGGGCCAACGTCCTGACTTTC. Translated: CASSNPGANVLTF.

For this clonotype: One end of the junction is discordant with germline, which a read error may explain. The chain has TRBV2 and TRBJ1-5; 8 positions agree with TRBD1. The CDR3 has 16 residues. Germline CDR1 SNHLY, CDR2 FYNNEI. In DNA form, the CDR3 reads TGTGCCAGTAGTGCCTTGAGGACAGGGCTAAATCAGCCCCAGCATTTT. It is translated as CASSALRTGLNQPQHF. Complete variable domain (other parts from reference TRBV2 and TRBJ1-5): EPEVTQTPSHQVTQMGQEVILRCVPISNHLYFYWYRQILGQKVEFLVSFYNNEISEKSEIFDDQFSVERPDGSNFTLKIRSTKLEDSAMYFCASSALRTGLNQPQHFGDGTRLSIL.

The CDR3 bases are TGTGCCACCAGCAGCGGGTCAAGAGACTACGAGCAGTACTTC. This translates into CATSSGSRDYEQYF. The V gene is TRBV15, the J gene TRBJ2-7; D ambiguous. From germline, CDR1 is LNHNV and CDR2 YYDKDF (reference sequence). The CDR3 covers 14 residues. V lost 3 bases, J lost 3 bases, and 12 bases lay in between.

The rearrangement links TRBV6-5 to TRBJ2-5, with 7 bases that match TRBD2. The CDR3 length is 14 residues. V lost 2 bases, J lost 5 bases, and 5 bases stayed unmatched. The V gene's germline CDR1 is MNHEY and CDR2 SVGAGI. CDR3 in DNA: TGTGCCAGCAGTTACCGACTAGCAAGCGAGACCCAGTACTTC. Translation gives CASSYRLASETQYF.

The chain employs TRBV7-6 and TRBJ2-1; possible D gene TRBD2, 5 bases. CDR3 length equals 14 residues. Trimming removed 5 bases from V and 3 bases from J, with 11 bases in between. The germline gives CDR1 SGHVS, CDR2 FNYEAQ. The CDR3 protein is CASSHTGVYNEQFF. CDR3 DNA sequence: TGTGCCAGCAGCCACACCGGGGTCTACAATGAGCAGTTCTTC.

V usage is TRBV15 and J usage is TRBJ2-5, with D possibly being TRBD1 or TRBD2 (5 bases each). CDR1 and CDR2 from the germline V gene are LNHNV and YYDKDF (reference sequence). V was trimmed by 6 bases and J by 5 bases, leaving 16 bases between them. CDR3 length: 14 amino acids. The CDR3 loop reads CATSTGATGETQYF. Here the CDR3 DNA reads TGTGCCACCAGTACTGGGGCCACGGGGGAGACCCAGTACTTC.

In this sample, this clonotype turned up once. The chain combines TRBV19 with TRBJ1-5; maybe TRBD1 (5 bases). The CDR3 extends over 15 amino acids. Deletions cut 2 bases from V and 6 bases from J, with 14 bases between. Per germline, CDR1 LNHDA and CDR2 SQIVND (reference sequence). The CDR3 DNA sequence: TGTGCCAGTAGTATATACGCACAGGATACTCAGCCCCAGCATTTT. Its protein product is CASSIYAQDTQPQHF.

J is TRBJ2-1 and V is TRBV6-5; TRBD1 might be the D (6 bases). The V gene's germline CDR1 is MNHEY and CDR2 SVGAGI. V was shortened by 7 bases and J by 6 bases, with 22 bases between the two germline ends. There are 16 residues in the CDR3. The CDR3 sequence: CASTHLQGRLGNEQFF. DNA for the CDR3: TGTGCCAGCACCCACTTACAGGGTCGACTTGGCAATGAGCAGTTCTTC.

The chain carries TRBV29-1 and TRBJ2-2, with D possibly called TRBD1 or TRBD2 (5 bases each). Deletions cut 1 base from V and 2 bases from J, with 5 bases between. The germline V gene encodes CDR1 SQVTM and CDR2 ANQGSEA. The CDR3 totals 13 residues. The CDR3 sequence is CSVEGDNTGELFF. CDR3 coding DNA: TGCAGCGTTGAAGGGGACAACACCGGGGAGCTGTTTTTT.

The chain combines TRBV20-1 with TRBJ2-1, with TRBD2 matching 7 bases. V was clipped by 1 base and J by 5 bases; unmatched bases: 8. Per the germline V gene, CDR1 is DFQATT and CDR2 is SNEGSKA (reference sequence). This CDR3 is 15 amino acids long. This CDR3 is CSARALAVAHNEQFF. The CDR3 DNA follows: TGCAGTGCTAGAGCCCTAGCGGTAGCCCACAATGAGCAGTTCTTC.

This clonotype was detected only a few times. The chain links TRBV15 to TRBJ2-7; tentatively, D is TRBD1 or TRBD2 (5 bases each). Trimming removed 9 bases from V and 4 bases from J, with 22 bases in between. Germline CDR1 LNHNV, CDR2 YYDKDF (reference sequence). The CDR3 contains 15 residues. The CDR3 is CATLGERDGSYEQYF. CDR3 in DNA: TGTGCCACACTGGGGGAAAGGGACGGATCTTACGAGCAGTACTTC.

The genes are TRBV5-1 and TRBJ2-5, with D perhaps being TRBD1 or TRBD2 (6 bases each). Trimming stripped 0 bases from V and 11 bases from J, with 20 bases between. The germline V gene has CDR1 SGHRS and CDR2 YFSETQ. This CDR3 is built from 15 residues. The CDR3 loop reads CASSLGQDGGNEQYF. The CDR3 nucleotides read TGCGCCAGCAGCTTGGGACAAGACGGGGGCAATGAGCAGTACTTC.

The V call is TRBV29-1, the J call TRBJ2-5; TRBD2 aligns across 9 bases. The CDR3 has 16 amino acids. Germline CDR1 reads SQVTM; CDR2 reads ANQGSEA. Unmatched junction bases numbered 16, after V lost 4 bases and J lost 7 bases. The CDR3 is CSVVSGLALSGGTQYF. CDR3 nucleotide sequence: TGCAGCGTTGTCTCCGGACTAGCGTTGAGTGGAGGGACCCAGTACTTC.

This clonotype was picked up a small number of times. The chain couples TRBV4-1 to TRBJ1-2; 7 bases line up with TRBD1. V shed 3 bases and J 4 bases; nucleotides not matched to a gene: 8. Germline V lookup: CDR1 MGHRA, CDR2 YSYEKL. The CDR3 runs to 15 residues. CDR3 DNA: TGCGCCAGCAGCCAGACCGGGACAGCAGGCTATGGCTACACCTTC. It encodes CASSQTGTAGYGYTF.